Presented here are 24 T cell receptor beta chains from one specimen sequenced in a study of CD8 T cells in Susac syndrome. An input of roughly 0.5 to 1 ug of RNA was subjected to reverse transcription using random hexamers. TCRdb independently ran MiXCR on the immunoSEQ multiplex PCR reads; one entry per CDR3 protein. The top ten clones hold around 0.087% of a sample with about 130,000 distinct CDR3 sequences, around 94% of them seen once. Sequencing input: CD4+ T cells from PBMCs. The receptors were sampled from a human donor in good health.

The gene calls are TRBV7-8 and TRBJ2-5; 8 nucleotides align to TRBD1. Germline V gene lookup returns CDR1 SGHVS and CDR2 FQNEAQ. This CDR3 has 16 amino acids. The J segment lost 0 bases and the V segment lost 6 bases, leaving 9 bases of the junction unmatched. The CDR3 region has the DNA TGTGCCAGCAGAGGTCAGGGGGCGAGTTACCAAGAGACCCAGTACTTC. Translating gives CASRGQGASYQETQYF.

This chain connects TRBV5-1 to TRBJ1-1; D might be TRBD1 (5 bases). Deletions cut 0 bases from V and 6 bases from J, with 9 bases between. The germline CDR1 and CDR2 sequences are SGHRS and YFSETQ. The CDR3 covers 13 residues. CDR3 in DNA: TGCGCCAGCAGCTTGGAAGGGGCGCCTGAAGCTTTCTTT. Amino acid sequence: CASSLEGAPEAFF.

The chain carries TRBV18 and TRBJ2-5, with 9 bases identical to TRBD1. Germline CDR1 and CDR2: KGHSH and LQKENI. J was trimmed by 5 bases and V by 4 bases; bases with no gene match: 2. The CDR3 loop spans 13 amino acids. CDR3 loop: CASSRTGDETQYF. In DNA form, the CDR3 reads TGTGCCAGCTCACGGACAGGGGACGAGACCCAGTACTTC.

This chain's CDR3 is CASSPRGPHYGYTF. As DNA, the CDR3 is TGTGCCAGCAGCCCGCGGGGGCCACACTATGGCTACACCTTC. The chain combines TRBV3-1 with TRBJ1-2, with D possibly TRBD1 on 6 matching bases. The CDR3 covers 14 residues. The germline V and J ends were trimmed by 4 bases and 3 bases, with 12 bases remaining between them. Germline-derived CDR1 and CDR2 are LGHDT and YNNKEL (reference sequence).

In its sample, this clonotype was seen many times. One end of the junction does not line up with germline, which may come from a read error. The chain combines TRBV5-1 with TRBJ1-1, with D perhaps matching TRBD1 (6 bases). Looked up from germline, CDR1 is SGHRS and CDR2 is YFSETQ. The CDR3 contains 13 residues. The CDR3 loop is CASSLQGNTEAFF. In DNA, the CDR3 is TGTGCCAGCAGCCTACAGGGGAACACTGAAGCTTTCTTT.

This chain joins TRBV5-1 and TRBJ1-2, with 7 bases fitting TRBD1. The germline gives CDR1 SGHRS, CDR2 YFSETQ. This CDR3 contains 15 residues. V shed 0 bases and J 6 bases; nucleotides not matched to a gene: 8. CDR3 region: CASSLGTGARDGYTF. CDR3 nucleotide sequence: TGCGCCAGCAGCTTGGGTACAGGGGCCCGGGATGGCTACACCTTC.

This rearrangement joins TRBV18 to TRBJ1-2, with TRBD1 as a possible D gene (6 bases). V lost 3 bases and J 8 bases, leaving 10 bases between the germline ends. CDR1 and CDR2 (germline): KGHSH, LQKENI. This CDR3 is 12 amino acids long. The CDR3 protein is CASSPSGEGYTF. The CDR3 nucleotides are TGTGCCAGCTCACCTTCAGGGGAGGGCTACACCTTC.

The rearrangement joins TRBV20-1 to TRBJ2-5; 10 nucleotides match TRBD1. CDR3 size: 15 residues. Trimming cost V 4 bases and J 4 bases; bases outside gene matches: 9. Germline values: CDR1 DFQATT, CDR2 SNEGSKA (reference sequence). CDR3 coding DNA: TGCAGTGCTAAAACGACGGGACAGGGGTTAGAGACCCAGTACTTC. This codes for CSAKTTGQGLETQYF.

The V call is TRBV15, the J call TRBJ1-2, with D uncertain. Germline lookup yields CDR1 LNHNV and CDR2 YYDKDF (reference sequence). Trimming stripped 0 bases from V and 1 base from J, with 15 bases between. The CDR3 runs 17 residues. The CDR3, as DNA: TGTGCCACCAGCAGAGATAGCGGGCGGACGGATAACTATGGCTACACCTTC. It codes for CATSRDSGRTDNYGYTF.

The sample holds one count of this clonotype. The genes are TRBV15 and TRBJ1-4; no clear D gene. CDR1 is LNHNV, CDR2 YYDKDF, per germline (reference sequence). The CDR3 loop spans 15 amino acids. With 1 base removed from V and 8 bases from J, the gap between germline ends came to 14 bases. The CDR3 DNA follows: TGTGCCACCAGCAGAGTTCGGTGGGGAGGGGAAAAACTGTTTTTT. The encoded protein is CATSRVRWGGEKLFF.

CDR3 in amino acids: CASSLGDRGGQETQYF. In DNA, the CDR3 is TGCGCCAGCAGCTTGGGGGACAGGGGGGGGCAAGAGACCCAGTACTTC. The chain is built from TRBV5-1 and TRBJ2-5; TRBD1 matches at 11 bases. V dropped 0 bases and J dropped 2; count of bases not matched to a gene: 3. This CDR3 is 16 amino acids long. Germline CDR1 is SGHRS and CDR2 is YFSETQ.

This chain links TRBV2 with TRBJ1-2; weak D call: TRBD1 (5 bases). The V end lost 7 bases, the J end lost 4 bases, and 10 bases lay between the germline ends. Per germline, CDR1 SNHLY and CDR2 FYNNEI. The length of the CDR3 is 12 residues. The CDR3 bases are TGTGCCAGCAAACGGGACCGCTATGGCTACACCTTC. It yields the protein CASKRDRYGYTF.

The chain carries TRBV5-1 and TRBJ2-1, with 11 bases lining up with TRBD2. The CDR3 length is 20 residues. Germline CDR1 SGHRS, CDR2 YFSETQ. Unmatched junction bases numbered 18, after V lost 2 bases and J lost 5 bases. CDR3 nucleotides: TGCGCCAGCAGCTTACGGCAGCTAGCGGGAGGCCCGCCGATCAACAATGAGCAGTTCTTC. It yields the protein CASSLRQLAGGPPINNEQFF.

J is TRBJ2-1 and V is TRBV9, with no clear D. The germline V gene encodes CDR1 SGDLS and CDR2 YYNGEE. The CDR3 covers 13 residues. Trimming removed 1 base from V and 2 bases from J, with 4 bases in between. CDR3 in DNA: TGTGCCAGCAGCGTAACGGCCTACAATGAGCAGTTCTTC. It is translated as CASSVTAYNEQFF.

The J gene is TRBJ1-4, the V gene TRBV2; D not resolved. This CDR3 is 13 amino acids long. Germline values: CDR1 SNHLY, CDR2 FYNNEI. The V end lost 8 bases, the J end lost 0 bases, and 7 bases lay between the germline ends. DNA for the CDR3: TGTGCCAGCGACTATACAACTAATGAAAAACTGTTTTTT. It yields the protein CASDYTTNEKLFF. The whole variable domain, remainder taken from reference TRBV2 and TRBJ1-4, is EPEVTQTPSHQVTQMGQEVILRCVPISNHLYFYWYRQILGQKVEFLVSFYNNEISEKSEIFDDQFSVERPDGSNFTLKIRSTKLEDSAMYFCASDYTTNEKLFFGSGTQLSVL.

The chain recombines TRBV20-1 with TRBJ2-1; 10 bases match TRBD2. The CDR3 is 16 residues long. Looked up from germline, CDR1 is DFQATT and CDR2 is SNEGSKA (reference sequence). V shed 1 base and J 3 bases; nucleotides not matched to a gene: 6. The CDR3 DNA is TGCAGTGCTAGAGTAGCCATAGCGGGGGGCTACAATGAGCAGTTCTTC. This encodes CSARVAIAGGYNEQFF.

This clonotype was observed once. The chain links TRBV7-9 to TRBJ2-3; D uncertain. The germline V and J ends were trimmed by 3 bases and 4 bases, with 14 bases remaining between them. This CDR3 is built from 15 residues. Germline-derived CDR1 and CDR2 are SEHNR and FQNEAQ (reference sequence). CDR3 sequence: CASSFGGRGPDTQYF. CDR3 sequence (DNA): TGTGCCAGCAGCTTTGGCGGCCGTGGGCCAGATACGCAGTATTTT.

This chain uses TRBV29-1 with TRBJ1-3; 9 nucleotides match TRBD1. The germline gives CDR1 SQVTM, CDR2 ANQGSEA. This CDR3 has 16 amino acids. Trimming at V came to 7 bases and at J to 2 bases, leaving 12 bases not matched to a gene. The CDR3 sequence: CSAGDRGGFTGNTIYF. CDR3 coding DNA: TGCAGCGCCGGAGACAGGGGGGGGTTTACTGGAAACACCATATATTTT.

The chain is built from TRBV7-2 and TRBJ2-1; maybe TRBD2 (6 bases). This CDR3 has 17 amino acids. Trimming removed 3 bases at V and 6 bases at J, with 21 bases between. Germline V gene data show CDR1 as SGHTA and CDR2 as FQGNSA. The CDR3 is CASSFGGAGRGFNEQFF. The CDR3 bases are TGTGCCAGCAGCTTTGGTGGTGCCGGGAGAGGGTTCAATGAGCAGTTCTTC.

This chain links TRBV6-5 with TRBJ2-7, with TRBD1 identical over 11 bases. The CDR3 is made up of 15 amino acids. V trimming: 6 bases; J trimming: 2 bases; junction bases outside the gene matches: 6. The V gene's germline CDR1 is MNHEY and CDR2 SVGAGI. The CDR3 loop is CASSRGTGGPYEQYF. DNA for the CDR3: TGTGCCAGCAGCCGAGGGACAGGGGGACCCTACGAGCAGTACTTC.

This chain joins TRBV5-1 and TRBJ1-1; TRBD1 is a possible D gene (5 bases). Deletions cut 4 bases from V and 0 bases from J, with 13 bases between. CDR3 size: 15 residues. Germline lookup yields CDR1 SGHRS and CDR2 YFSETQ. The chain's CDR3 is CASSPEDTLNTEAFF. In nucleotides, the CDR3 is TGCGCCAGCAGCCCGGAGGACACTTTGAACACTGAAGCTTTCTTT.

J is TRBJ2-3 and V is TRBV29-1, with 14 bases that match TRBD2. Germline V gene sequence: CDR1 SQVTM, CDR2 ANQGSEA. V dropped 6 bases and J dropped 8; count of bases not matched to a gene: 4. CDR3 length: 13 residues. This chain's CDR3 is CSVGTSGSPTQYF. CDR3 nucleotide sequence: TGCAGCGTGGGGACTAGCGGGAGTCCTACGCAGTATTTT.

V and J are TRBV19 and TRBJ2-1; 8 bases are a match to TRBD2. CDR3 size: 17 residues. The germline V gene encodes CDR1 LNHDA and CDR2 SQIVND (reference sequence). V was pared by 3 bases and J by 0 bases, with 7 bases of the junction left unmatched. The CDR3 region has the DNA TGTGCCAGTAGTATCGGGACGGGAGGGAGCTCCTACAATGAGCAGTTCTTC. Its protein product is CASSIGTGGSSYNEQFF.

V gene TRBV5-1 combines with J gene TRBJ2-1, with D unresolved. The V and J ends lost 2 bases and 0 bases respectively, with 18 bases between them. In germline, CDR1 is SGHRS, CDR2 YFSETQ. The CDR3 loop spans 18 amino acids. CDR3 in amino acids: CASSFQPLRSSSYNEQFF. Written as DNA, the CDR3 is TGCGCCAGCAGCTTTCAACCCCTAAGGTCAAGCTCCTACAATGAGCAGTTCTTC.